This T cell receptor beta chain was recovered during a study of cytomegalovirus exposure and HLA in healthy donors. CDR1 ENHRY and CDR2 SYGVKD come from the germline V gene. This CDR3 has 13 amino acids. With 60 Vbeta and 13 Jbeta primers, the PCR was carried out. Assay used: immunoSEQ multiplex PCR; TCRdb lists only in-frame clones, some missing. The table has 60,000 to 100,000 clones, about four fifths seen once; the top ten hold approximately 6%. The sample comprised PBMCs. The clonotype comes from a male donor in good health and CMV-seropositive. The gene calls are TRBV10-3 and TRBJ2-5; D remains ambiguous. The J call may be mistaken, given a closer DNA end match to TRBJ2-7. CDR3 nucleotide sequence: TGTGCCATCAGTGAGTCGCGTTCCTACGAGCAGTACTTC. This encodes CAISESRSYEQYF.